This passage covers 32 T cell receptor beta chains from one sample sequenced in a study of T cells after yellow fever vaccination. TCRdb re-analysed the 5' RACE reads in MiXCR, keeping a single row per CDR3 protein. Of approximately 510,000 distinct CDR3 sequences listed, 20% to 25% are singletons. The material sequenced was PBMCs, taken more than 20 days after the first yellow fever vaccination. These receptors were obtained from a man younger than 35 who received the YFV17D yellow fever vaccine.

This chain links TRBV20-1 with TRBJ1-5; 7 nucleotides align to TRBD1. Looked up from germline, CDR1 is DFQATT and CDR2 is SNEGSKA (reference sequence). The CDR3 totals 15 residues. The J segment lost 2 bases and the V segment lost 6 bases, leaving 10 bases of the junction unmatched. The CDR3 here is CSAQPQGGGNQPQHF. CDR3 bases: TGCAGTGCGCAACCCCAGGGGGGTGGCAATCAGCCCCAGCATTTT.

This chain links TRBV12-3 or TRBV12-4 with TRBJ2-1, with 7 bases matching TRBD2. Unmatched junction bases numbered 4, after V lost 5 bases and J lost 0 bases. The CDR3 is made up of 15 amino acids. The CDR3 DNA is TGTGCCAGCAGTCCCCAGCGGGACTCCTACAATGAGCAGTTCTTC. Translated, it gives CASSPQRDSYNEQFF.

This clonotype was detected only a few times. This chain links TRBV11-2 with TRBJ2-7; D tentatively reads TRBD1 or TRBD2 (6 bases each). Germline V gives CDR1 SGHAT, CDR2 FQNNGV. The CDR3 extends over 16 amino acids. Trimming cost V 4 bases and J 9 bases, with 25 bases left between them. The CDR3 sequence: CASSSAGNPEGGLQYV. CDR3 bases: TGTGCCAGCAGCTCGGCCGGGAACCCGGAGGGGGGACTGCAGTACGTC.

The chain couples TRBV3-1 to TRBJ2-5; D is perhaps TRBD1 (6 bases). Germline CDR1 reads LGHDT; CDR2 reads YNNKEL (reference sequence). This CDR3 contains 15 residues. The ends were cut back, 3 bases at V and 2 bases at J, with 13 bases in the middle. The CDR3 coding sequence is TGTGCCAGCAGCCACCCCGGACAGTCTCAAGAGACCCAGTACTTC. It encodes CASSHPGQSQETQYF.

This clonotype was counted a few times. This rearrangement joins TRBV6-9 to TRBJ1-5, with 7 nucleotides matching TRBD1. Losses at the gene ends were 5 bases for V and 1 base for J; bases not matched to a gene: 8. Per germline, CDR1 MNHGY and CDR2 SVAAGI. CDR3 length equals 16 residues. CDR3 DNA sequence: TGTGCCAGCAGTGAGCAGGGGGGGCAGAGCAATCAGCCCCAGCATTTT. This translates into CASSEQGGQSNQPQHF.

This clonotype was seen many times. J is TRBJ2-3 and V is TRBV5-1; weak D call: TRBD1 (6 bases). CDR3 size: 15 residues. V was cut by 4 bases and J by 3 bases, with 15 bases left in between. Germline V CDR1 and CDR2: SGHRS, YFSETQ. The CDR3, as DNA: TGCGCCAGCAGCCAGGACAGTTGGGGAACAGATACGCAGTATTTT. As protein: CASSQDSWGTDTQYF.

The table lists this clonotype with a few counts. The rearrangement uses TRBV7-2 and TRBJ1-2; 7 bases align to TRBD1. V was clipped by 4 bases and J by 4 bases; unmatched bases: 6. This CDR3 is 14 amino acids long. Germline assignment: CDR1 SGHTA and CDR2 FQGNSA. The CDR3 nucleotides read TGTGCCAGCAGCTCCAGGACAGGCCCCTATGGCTACACCTTC. It specifies CASSSRTGPYGYTF. The full variable domain, rest sourced from reference TRBV7-2 and TRBJ1-2, is GAGVSQSPSNKVTEKGKDVELRCDPISGHTALYWYRQSLGQGLEFLIYFQGNSAPDKSGLPSDRFSAERTGGSVSTLTIQRTQQEDSAVYLCASSSRTGPYGYTFGSGTRLTVV.

The chain couples TRBV7-3 to TRBJ2-2, with 7 bases matching TRBD1. V shed 8 bases and J 7 bases; nucleotides not matched to a gene: 10. Germline loops: CDR1 SGHTA, CDR2 FQGTGA. The CDR3 is 14 residues long. CDR3 nucleotides: TGTGCCAGCCGTGAAAACAGGGGCGGCGGGGAGCTGTTTTTT. It translates to CASRENRGGGELFF.

This chain links TRBV27 with TRBJ1-5; TRBD1 matches 7 bases. The CDR3 contains 14 residues. Trimming removed 2 bases from V and 6 bases from J; junction bases left unmatched: 4. The germline V gene has CDR1 MNHEY and CDR2 SMNVEV (reference sequence). The CDR3 reads CASSLGTVGQPQHF. CDR3 DNA: TGTGCCAGCAGTTTAGGGACAGTGGGTCAGCCCCAGCATTTT.

This clonotype was seen a few times. The chain employs TRBV7-9 and TRBJ1-5, with D possibly being TRBD1 (6 bases). Germline CDR1 and CDR2: SEHNR and FQNEAQ (reference sequence). The CDR3 runs to 14 residues. V was cut by 6 bases and J by 7 bases, with 16 bases left in between. The CDR3 loop is CASRQGGGDQPQHF. The CDR3 region has the DNA TGTGCCAGCAGACAAGGGGGGGGCGACCAGCCCCAGCATTTT.

This clonotype showed up many times. This rearrangement joins TRBV6-1 to TRBJ2-3, with D possibly being TRBD2 (6 bases). The V gene lost 10 bases and the J gene lost 2 bases, with 22 bases spanning the gap. Germline V CDR1 and CDR2: MNHNS, SASEGT. This CDR3 has 16 residues. The CDR3 DNA sequence: TGTGCCACCGCTATCCGGGACTCCTGGGCCACAGATACGCAGTATTTT. Translated: CATAIRDSWATDTQYF.

This clonotype turned up a few times. The V and J genes are TRBV20-1 and TRBJ1-1; 7 bases agree with TRBD1. The CDR3 loop spans 13 amino acids. Trimming removed 6 bases from V and 3 bases from J; junction bases left unmatched: 7. Germline V gives CDR1 DFQATT, CDR2 SNEGSKA (reference sequence). This CDR3 is CSANRGKYTEAFF. The CDR3 bases are TGCAGTGCAAACAGGGGAAAGTACACTGAAGCTTTCTTT.

The rearrangement links TRBV6-1 to TRBJ2-7; D unclear. CDR3 size: 13 residues. The germline V and J ends were trimmed by 8 bases and 0 bases, with 11 bases remaining between them. CDR1 MNHNS and CDR2 SASEGT come from the germline V gene. CDR3 bases: TGTGCCAGCGCGAGGTCTTTCTCCTACGAGCAGTACTTC. Translation gives CASARSFSYEQYF.

This rearrangement joins TRBV10-1 to TRBJ1-1; TRBD1 might be the D (6 bases). The germline V gene encodes CDR1 WNHNN and CDR2 SYGVQD (reference sequence). The germline V and J ends were trimmed by 5 bases and 6 bases, with 13 bases remaining between them. The CDR3 has 13 residues. The CDR3 sequence is CASSFAGVAEAFF. CDR3 in DNA: TGCGCCAGCAGTTTCGCAGGGGTGGCTGAAGCTTTCTTT.

V usage is TRBV20-1 and J usage is TRBJ2-7, with 7 bases matching TRBD2. Germline trimming cut 2 bases from V and 0 bases from J; bases unmatched to any gene: 10. This CDR3 spans 16 amino acids. CDR1 and CDR2 from the germline V gene are DFQATT and SNEGSKA (reference sequence). CDR3 nucleotide sequence: TGCAGTGCTAGATCCAGGACCGGGACTAACTCCTACGAGCAGTACTTC. This encodes CSARSRTGTNSYEQYF.

V gene TRBV6-2 or TRBV6-3 combines with J gene TRBJ1-6; TRBD1 matches 10 bases. The V and J ends lost 6 bases and 9 bases, in that order; junction bases with no gene match: 8. There are 15 residues in the CDR3. The germline V gene has CDR1 MNHEY and CDR2 SVGEGT. The CDR3 DNA sequence: TGTGCCAGCAGACCGGAGACAGGGGGCGGTTCACCCCTCCACTTT. This codes for CASRPETGGGSPLHF.

V usage is TRBV4-3 and J usage is TRBJ2-5, with D uncertain. With 0 bases removed from V and 4 bases from J, the gap between germline ends came to 6 bases. Germline V lookup: CDR1 LGHNA, CDR2 YSLEER. The CDR3 length is 13 residues. The CDR3 loop reads CASSQDVRETQYF. The DNA of the CDR3 is TGCGCCAGCAGCCAAGACGTAAGAGAGACCCAGTACTTC.

CDR3 DNA sequence: TGTGCCAGCAGAGCCCTAGCGGGTGGATCTGGGGCCAACGTCCTGACTTTC. Its protein is CASRALAGGSGANVLTF. This chain links TRBV11-2 with TRBJ2-6, with 8 bases aligning to TRBD2. The germline CDR1 and CDR2 sequences are SGHAT and FQNNGV. The CDR3 spans 17 residues. V dropped 6 bases and J dropped 1; count of bases not matched to a gene: 8.

The chain uses TRBV7-9 and TRBJ2-7; a possible D gene is TRBD1 (6 bases). Deletions cut 5 bases from V and 5 bases from J, with 13 bases between. CDR3 length: 13 residues. Per germline, CDR1 SEHNR and CDR2 FQNEAQ (reference sequence). CDR3 region: CASSLEQGHEQYF. CDR3 DNA: TGTGCCAGCAGCCTAGAACAGGGCCACGAGCAGTACTTC.

The rearrangement uses TRBV10-3 and TRBJ2-1, with 7 bases fitting TRBD2. From germline, CDR1 is ENHRY and CDR2 SYGVKD. V lost 2 bases to trimming and J lost 8 bases; unmatched junction nucleotides: 9. The CDR3 is 15 amino acids. As DNA, the CDR3 is TGTGCCATCAGTGAGGGACTAGGAATTCACGATGAGCAGTTCTTC. This codes for CAISEGLGIHDEQFF.

This clonotype came up many times. The chain uses TRBV10-3 and TRBJ1-1; D may be TRBD1 (5 bases). This CDR3 contains 13 residues. Between the trimmed V and J ends, which lost 5 bases and 4 bases, there was a span of 11 bases. Germline V gene lookup returns CDR1 ENHRY and CDR2 SYGVKD. CDR3 in DNA: TGTGCCATCAGTTACTCAGGGTCCACTGAAGCTTTCTTT. This sequence encodes CAISYSGSTEAFF.

This clonotype has just a few counts. This CDR3 reads CASSSETNRGQFF. The CDR3 DNA follows: TGTGCCAGCAGCTCCGAAACCAACAGGGGACAGTTCTTC. The chain combines TRBV7-9 with TRBJ2-1; TRBD1 agrees at 7 bases. V dropped 4 bases and J dropped 13; count of bases not matched to a gene: 10. This CDR3 has 13 residues. The germline CDR1 and CDR2 sequences are SEHNR and FQNEAQ (reference sequence).

The chain couples TRBV10-3 to TRBJ2-7; tentative D call: TRBD2 (5 bases). With 6 bases removed from V and 7 bases from J, the gap between germline ends came to 16 bases. This CDR3 region has 13 residues. The germline gives CDR1 ENHRY, CDR2 SYGVKD. This CDR3 reads CAIRGSQRGEQYV. CDR3 in DNA: TGTGCCATCAGGGGGTCCCAGAGAGGGGAGCAGTACGTC.

This rearrangement joins TRBV20-1 to TRBJ2-7; 8 bases fit TRBD1. The CDR3 spans 16 residues. Germline V gives CDR1 DFQATT, CDR2 SNEGSKA (reference sequence). V was clipped by 5 bases and J by 3 bases; unmatched bases: 15. DNA for the CDR3: TGCAGTGCTGAGGACAGGGCCACCCCAAGACGCTACGAGCAGTACTTC. This gives the protein CSAEDRATPRRYEQYF.

The table lists this clonotype with a few counts. This chain links TRBV10-3 with TRBJ1-6, with D perhaps matching TRBD1 (5 bases). CDR1 and CDR2 from the germline V gene are ENHRY and SYGVKD. With 8 bases removed from V and 6 bases from J, the gap between germline ends came to 11 bases. This CDR3 contains 13 residues. CDR3 DNA: TGTGCCATCTCAGGGTCTTTTAATTCACCCCTCCACTTT. It codes for CAISGSFNSPLHF.

In this sample, this clonotype turned up a few times. V is TRBV10-3 and J is TRBJ1-5; 7 nucleotides line up with TRBD1. Germline trimming cut 2 bases from V and 9 bases from J; bases unmatched to any gene: 7. This CDR3 contains 14 residues. Germline CDR1 reads ENHRY; CDR2 reads SYGVKD. The CDR3 spells CAISEDREYRPQHF. CDR3 DNA: TGTGCCATCAGTGAGGACAGGGAATATCGGCCCCAGCATTTT.

This clonotype was counted a few times. This rearrangement joins TRBV5-1 to TRBJ2-1; TRBD2 might be the D (6 bases). The CDR3 covers 15 residues. The V gene's germline CDR1 is SGHRS and CDR2 YFSETQ. Trimming pared 0 bases from V and 7 bases from J, leaving 14 bases between. CDR3 in amino acids: CASSLVTSAGNEQFF. The DNA for the CDR3 is TGCGCCAGCAGCTTGGTGACTAGTGCTGGGAATGAGCAGTTCTTC.

This clonotype has only a few counts. The J gene is TRBJ1-1, the V gene TRBV19, with D unclear. Germline V gene data show CDR1 as LNHDA and CDR2 as SQIVND (reference sequence). The V end lost 0 bases, the J end lost 3 bases, and 5 bases lay between the germline ends. The CDR3 has 13 amino acids. The CDR3, as DNA: TGTGCCAGTAGTATAGATCTAGACACTGAAGCTTTCTTT. Its translation is CASSIDLDTEAFF.

The rearrangement uses TRBV7-2 and TRBJ2-1, with 9 nucleotides matching TRBD1. Trimming took 2 bases from V and 12 from J; bases not matched to a gene: 14. Germline V lookup: CDR1 SGHTA, CDR2 FQGNSA. This CDR3 comprises 16 residues. The CDR3 DNA reads TGTGCCAGCAGCTTATTCGACAGGGGGTACCGACCGGGGCAGTTCTTC. Protein: CASSLFDRGYRPGQFF.

The chain joins TRBV4-2 to TRBJ2-1; 8 bases match TRBD2. With 4 bases clipped from V and 3 bases from J, the junction kept 11 bases outside the gene matches. The CDR3 sequence is 17 residues long. The V gene's germline CDR1 is LGHNA and CDR2 YNFKEQ. CDR3 sequence reads: CASSPTLLADLYNEQFF. The CDR3 DNA is TGTGCCAGCAGCCCCACATTACTAGCGGATCTCTACAATGAGCAGTTCTTC.

This chain uses TRBV25-1 with TRBJ2-2; D not certain. This CDR3 has 13 residues. Trimming pared 2 bases from V and 6 bases from J, leaving 7 bases between. CDR1 and CDR2 from the germline V gene are MGHDK and SYGVNS. The CDR3 DNA reads as TGTGCCAGCAGTGAACTTGGTCCCGGGGAGCTGTTTTTT. It yields the protein CASSELGPGELFF.

This clonotype has more than one count but fewer than ten. This chain joins TRBV3-1 and TRBJ2-1; 8 bases align to TRBD1. CDR3 length equals 16 residues. Germline CDR1 reads LGHDT; CDR2 reads YNNKEL (reference sequence). With V trimmed by 6 bases and J by 3 bases, 10 bases remained unmatched. The CDR3 reads CASSHTSGGFYNEQFF. The CDR3 nucleotides read TGTGCCAGCAGTCACACCTCAGGGGGCTTCTACAATGAGCAGTTCTTC.